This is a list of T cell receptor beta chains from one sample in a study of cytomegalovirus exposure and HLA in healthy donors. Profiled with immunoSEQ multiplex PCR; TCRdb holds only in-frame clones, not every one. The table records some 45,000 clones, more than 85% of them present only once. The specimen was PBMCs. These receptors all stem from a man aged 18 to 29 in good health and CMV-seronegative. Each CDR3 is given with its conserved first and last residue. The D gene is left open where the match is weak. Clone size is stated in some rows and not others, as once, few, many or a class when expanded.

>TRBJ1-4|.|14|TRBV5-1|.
CASSFGGASEKLFF
TGCGCCAGCAGCTTTGGGGGGGCAAGTGAAAAACTGTTTTTT
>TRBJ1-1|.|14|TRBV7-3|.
CASSPLGGDTEAFF
TGTGCCAGCAGCCCCCTGGGGGGGGACACTGAAGCTTTCTTT
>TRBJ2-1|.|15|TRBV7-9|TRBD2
CASSPPRTSVGEQFF
TGTGCCAGCAGCCCTCCCAGGACTAGCGTAGGGGAGCAGTTCTTC
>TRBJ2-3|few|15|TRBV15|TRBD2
CATSRDAGGPDTQYF
TGTGCCACCAGCAGAGATGCGGGGGGGCCAGATACGCAGTATTTT
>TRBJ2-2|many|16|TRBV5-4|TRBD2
CASSLAGGMAPGELFF
TGTGCCAGCAGCTTGGCCGGGGGGATGGCCCCCGGGGAGCTGTTTTTT
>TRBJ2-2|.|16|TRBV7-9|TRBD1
CASRGTGTANTGELFF
TGTGCCAGCAGAGGGACCGGGACAGCGAACACCGGGGAGCTGTTTTTT
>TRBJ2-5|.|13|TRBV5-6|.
CASSPVSRETQYF
TGTGCCAGCAGCCCCGTTAGCCGGGAGACCCAGTACTTC
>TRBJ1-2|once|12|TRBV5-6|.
CASSRPEGGYTF
TGTGCCAGCAGCCGCCCGGAGGGTGGCTACACCTTC
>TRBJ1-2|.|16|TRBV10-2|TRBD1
CASGQRYRGRTYGYTF
TGCGCCAGCGGACAAAGGTACAGGGGCCGGACATATGGCTACACCTTC
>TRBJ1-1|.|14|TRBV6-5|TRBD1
CASSSHRGRAEAFF
TGTGCCAGCAGTTCCCACAGGGGAAGGGCTGAAGCTTTCTTT
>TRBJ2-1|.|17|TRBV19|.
CASSMSSLWSTYNEQFF
TGTGCCAGTAGTATGAGTTCCCTATGGTCGACCTACAATGAGCAGTTCTTC
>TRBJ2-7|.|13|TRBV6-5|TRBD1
CASSRQGSYEQYF
TGTGCCAGCAGCCGACAGGGGTCCTACGAGCAGTACTTC
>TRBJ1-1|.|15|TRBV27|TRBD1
CASSSSSTGGTEAFF
TGTGCCAGCAGTTCATCTTCGACAGGGGGCACTGAAGCTTTCTTT
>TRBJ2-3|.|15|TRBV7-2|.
CASSLASPSTDTQYF
TGTGCCAGCAGCTTAGCATCCCCAAGCACAGATACGCAGTATTTT
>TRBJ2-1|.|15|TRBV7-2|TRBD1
CASSIYRGPGNEQFF
TGTGCCAGCAGCATATACAGGGGACCGGGGAATGAGCAGTTCTTC
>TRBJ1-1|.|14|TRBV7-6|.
CASSLGVRDTEAFF
TGTGCCAGCAGCTTAGGGGTCCGGGACACTGAAGCTTTCTTT
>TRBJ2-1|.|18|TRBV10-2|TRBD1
CASSERMPGGYIYNEQFF
TGCGCCAGCAGTGAGCGCATGCCAGGGGGCTATATCTACAATGAGCAGTTCTTC
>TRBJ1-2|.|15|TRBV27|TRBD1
CASTPDRGRAYGYTF
TGTGCCAGCACTCCAGACAGGGGGCGCGCCTATGGCTACACCTTC
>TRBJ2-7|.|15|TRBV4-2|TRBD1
CASSQGRQGIYEQYF
TGTGCCAGCAGCCAAGGCAGACAGGGGATATACGAGCAGTACTTC
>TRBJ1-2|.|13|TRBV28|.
CASTGGVNYGYTF
TGTGCCAGCACCGGGGGGGTAAACTATGGCTACACCTTC
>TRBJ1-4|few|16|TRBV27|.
CASRLNHRATNEKLFF
TGTGCCAGCAGGTTAAACCACAGGGCAACTAATGAAAAACTGTTTTTT
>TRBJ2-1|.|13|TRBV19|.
CASSIGHNNEQFF
TGTGCCAGTAGTATAGGTCACAACAATGAGCAGTTCTTC
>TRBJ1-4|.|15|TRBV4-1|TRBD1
CASSQGQADHEKLFF
TGCGCCAGCAGCCAGGGACAGGCCGACCATGAAAAACTGTTTTTT
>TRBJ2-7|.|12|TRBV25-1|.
CASSAGPHEQYF
TGTGCCAGCAGCGCGGGACCGCACGAGCAGTACTTC
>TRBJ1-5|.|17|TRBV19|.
CASSTLWAGQGNQPQHF
TGTGCCAGTAGTACCCTTTGGGCAGGGCAAGGCAATCAGCCCCAGCATTTT
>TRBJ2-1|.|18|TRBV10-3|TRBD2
CAIKDMPGGGESRNEQFF
TGTGCCATCAAGGACATGCCGGGGGGAGGGGAGTCCCGGAATGAGCAGTTCTTC
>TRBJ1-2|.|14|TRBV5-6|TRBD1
CASSRGQDNYGYTF
TGTGCCAGCAGCCGAGGACAGGACAACTATGGCTACACCTTC
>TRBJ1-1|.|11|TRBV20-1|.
CSASRGPEAFF
TGCAGTGCTAGTAGGGGCCCTGAAGCTTTCTTT
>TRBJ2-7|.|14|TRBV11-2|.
CASSFETISYEQYF
TGTGCCAGCAGCTTTGAGACTATCTCCTACGAGCAGTACTTC
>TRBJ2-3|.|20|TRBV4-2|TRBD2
CASSQDLSGLAGGRRDTQYF
TGTGCCAGCAGCCAAGACCTCTCGGGACTAGCGGGAGGGCGTAGAGATACGCAGTATTTT
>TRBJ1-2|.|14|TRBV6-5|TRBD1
CASRSTGRHYGYTF
TGTGCCAGCAGATCGACAGGGAGGCACTATGGCTACACCTTC
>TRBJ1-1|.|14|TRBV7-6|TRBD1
CASSWGQGNTEAFF
TGTGCCAGCAGCTGGGGACAGGGGAACACTGAAGCTTTCTTT
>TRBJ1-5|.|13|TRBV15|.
CATSLGGNQPQHF
TGTGCCACCAGCCTTGGAGGCAATCAGCCCCAGCATTTT
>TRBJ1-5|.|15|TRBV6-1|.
CASSEARGANQPQHF
TGTGCCAGCAGTGAAGCGCGGGGGGCCAATCAGCCCCAGCATTTT
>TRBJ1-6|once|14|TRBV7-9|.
CASSLSGMGSPLHF
TGTGCCAGCAGCTTATCGGGGATGGGTTCACCCCTCCACTTT
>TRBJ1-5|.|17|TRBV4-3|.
CASSQDGAGGSNQPQHF
TGCGCCAGCAGCCAAGACGGGGCCGGGGGAAGCAATCAGCCCCAGCATTTT
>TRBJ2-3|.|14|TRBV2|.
CASTRGASTDTQYF
TGTGCCAGCACGAGAGGCGCTAGCACAGATACGCAGTATTTT
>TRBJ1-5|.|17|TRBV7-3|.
CASSPPIRAGGNQPQHF
TGTGCCAGCAGCCCACCCATACGGGCGGGGGGCAATCAGCCCCAGCATTTT
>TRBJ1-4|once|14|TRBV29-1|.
CSVMSDTTNEKLFF
TGCAGCGTTATGTCAGACACAACTAATGAAAAACTGTTTTTT
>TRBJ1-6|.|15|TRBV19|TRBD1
CASSIETGGNSPLHF
TGTGCCAGTAGTATCGAGACAGGGGGTAATTCACCCCTCCACTTT
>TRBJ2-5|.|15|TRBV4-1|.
CASSPEGGHQETQYF
TGCGCCAGCAGCCCAGAAGGGGGACACCAAGAGACCCAGTACTTC
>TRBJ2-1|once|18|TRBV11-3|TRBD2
CASSLEGRLAGRDNEQFF
TGTGCCAGCAGCTTAGAAGGGAGACTAGCCGGGAGGGACAATGAGCAGTTCTTC
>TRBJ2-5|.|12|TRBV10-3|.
CAISARDETQYF
TGTGCCATCAGTGCCAGGGATGAGACCCAGTACTTC
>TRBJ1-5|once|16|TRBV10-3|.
CAISEGRGSLNQPQHF
TGTGCCATCAGTGAGGGGCGTGGGTCGTTAAATCAGCCCCAGCATTTT
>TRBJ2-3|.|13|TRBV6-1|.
CASSQQDSHTQYF
TGTGCCAGCAGTCAACAGGACAGTCATACGCAGTATTTT
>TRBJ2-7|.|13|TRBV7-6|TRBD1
CASSLGTGYEQYF
TGTGCCAGCAGCTTAGGGACAGGTTACGAGCAGTACTTC
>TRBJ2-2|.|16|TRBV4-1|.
CASSQGTTTSFGELFF
TGCGCCAGCAGCCAAGGTACAACCACAAGTTTCGGGGAGCTGTTTTTT
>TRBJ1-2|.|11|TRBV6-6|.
CASSYATDYTF
TGTGCCAGCAGTTACGCTACAGATTACACCTTC
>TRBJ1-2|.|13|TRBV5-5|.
CASSLGANYGYTF
TGTGCCAGCAGCTTGGGAGCTAACTATGGCTACACCTTC
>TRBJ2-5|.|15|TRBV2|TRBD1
CASSDGTGARETQYF
TGTGCCAGCAGTGACGGGACAGGGGCTAGAGAGACCCAGTACTTC
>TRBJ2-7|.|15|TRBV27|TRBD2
CASSSGLAGVSEQYF
TGTGCCAGCAGTTCGGGACTAGCGGGAGTAAGCGAGCAGTACTTC
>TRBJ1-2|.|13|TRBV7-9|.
CASSLSGSYGYTF
TGTGCCAGCAGCTTGTCAGGCTCCTATGGCTACACCTTC
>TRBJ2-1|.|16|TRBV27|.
CASSPLDRQLGNEQFF
TGTGCCAGCAGTCCCTTAGACAGGCAGCTTGGCAATGAGCAGTTCTTC
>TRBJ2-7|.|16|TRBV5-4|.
CASSLVVGRSSYEQYF
TGTGCCAGCAGCTTGGTTGTGGGGCGCTCATCCTACGAGCAGTACTTC
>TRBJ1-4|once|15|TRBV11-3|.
CASSAGSGTNEKLFF
TGTGCCAGCAGTGCCGGGAGCGGGACTAATGAAAAACTGTTTTTT
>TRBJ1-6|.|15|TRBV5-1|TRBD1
CASSLEGQGESPLHF
TGCGCCAGCAGCTTGGAGGGACAGGGAGAATCACCCCTCCACTTT
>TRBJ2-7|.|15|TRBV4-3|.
CASSQEAGQLYEQYF
TGCGCCAGCAGCCAAGAGGCAGGACAGCTCTACGAGCAGTACTTC
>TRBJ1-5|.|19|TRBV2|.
CASSEASGFGIRSNQPQHF
TGTGCCAGCAGTGAAGCTTCGGGGTTCGGTATTAGGAGCAATCAGCCCCAGCATTTT
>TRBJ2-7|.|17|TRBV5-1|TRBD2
CASSLWLAGGKPYEQYF
TGCGCCAGCAGCTTGTGGCTAGCGGGGGGAAAGCCCTACGAGCAGTACTTC